This TCR beta chain comes out of a study of shared clonotypes between healthy human individuals. V gave up 3 bases and J gave up 2 bases, with 15 bases separating them. Germline V gives CDR1 SGDLS, CDR2 YYNGEE. The CDR3 runs 15 residues. Using immunoSEQ multiplex PCR, the repertoire was profiled, and TCRdb retains in-frame clones only, with some absent. The data contain approximately 350,000 clones, 74% of them singletons. The sequence came from a man aged 25 to 40 in good health. Sequenced input: memory CD4+ T cells sorted from blood. The subset was: CD45RA-negative fraction. The chain carries TRBV9 and TRBJ2-7, with D possibly matching TRBD1 (5 bases). The CDR3 coding sequence is TGTGCCAGCAGCGAAAGGGGCGAATTCCCCTACGAGCAGTACTTC. It specifies CASSERGEFPYEQYF.